This TCR beta chain was documented in a study of T cells after yellow fever vaccination. Study findings and constraints: Reappearance after the booster was observed for most primary-vaccination clones (more than 95% CD4, approximately 90% CD8).

Remarks on this clonotype: Its antigen is undetermined.

A 5'RACE template-switching step, the method used to make TCR cDNA, added a universal primer site and UMIs. From the 5' RACE reads, TCRdb called clonotypes with MiXCR, one entry per CDR3 protein. The data show some 400,000 distinct CDR3 sequences, 6.2% seen once. The length of the CDR3 is 17 residues. The germline V gene has CDR1 MNHNS and CDR2 SASEGT. J lost 5 bases, V lost 4 bases, and 13 bases had no gene match. The sample in question was PBMCs, obtained 5 days after the yellow fever booster vaccination. The rearrangement uses TRBV6-1 and TRBJ2-5, with 10 positions matching TRBD2. The source is a man aged 25 to 45 who received the YFV17D yellow fever vaccine. The CDR3 sequence: CASSALAGGQQGETQYF. The CDR3 coding sequence is TGTGCCAGCAGTGCGTTAGCGGGAGGTCAACAGGGGGAGACCCAGTACTTC.